This T cell receptor (beta chain) was observed in a study of post-analysis software for immune sequencing data. Unique-molecular-identifier-tagged TCR beta cDNA libraries were used. Roughly 500,000 cDNA molecules came from around 1 to 10 million T cells. TCRdb used MiXCR to reprocess the PCR reads, holding one entry per CDR3 protein. The sample contains roughly 570,000 distinct CDR3 sequences, around a third of which appear only once. Findings and limits, study-wide: Among multiple sclerosis patients, normalized Chao1 diversity was significantly below that of controls. The F measure placed samples prepared in the same batch into strongly shared clusters. Compared with controls, patients had more of about five TRBV segments, including TRBV5-6, TRBV5-1 and TRBV20-1.

V lost 2 bases, J lost 4 bases, and 8 bases stayed unmatched. The CDR3 runs to 16 residues. Per germline, CDR1 SGHTA and CDR2 FQGNSA. Concerning this clonotype itself: Its antigen is undetermined.

Sequencing was done on a sample of blood. The origin of this receptor is a girl between 2 and 17 years old with multiple sclerosis. This chain joins TRBV7-2 and TRBJ2-5; 9 bases match TRBD2. The CDR3, as DNA: TGTGCCAGCAGCTTAAACGGCGGGGGGGCCATAGAGACCCAGTACTTC. It specifies CASSLNGGGAIETQYF.